This T cell receptor beta chain comes out of a study of blood T cells in healthy people across ages. For the study at large: The template switching approach captured approximately one barcoded beta molecule for every two T cells.

V gave up 7 bases and J gave up 1 base, with 13 bases separating them. Germline V lookup: CDR1 MNHEY, CDR2 SVGAGI. This CDR3 region has 14 residues. The table lists this clonotype with a count of one. The antigen is not known. A second PCR of roughly 6 to 12 cycles used a sample-barcoded 5' primer and a J-beta primer mix. All samples yielded 2.5 million or more CDR3-containing paired-end reads. Each CDR3 protein is one row after TCRdb ran MiXCR on the 5' RACE reads. Among about 1 million distinct CDR3 sequences, more than 35% were seen once, and the ten largest hold around 18%. Study results and limitations: Per million T cells, TCR beta diversity dropped roughly linearly as age increased. Donors of long life had a larger count of naive CD4+ cells and greater diversity than aged donors.

The chain is built from TRBV6-5 and TRBJ2-5; D might be TRBD1 or TRBD2, each matching 5 bases. The receptor's source is a woman in her sixties or seventies in good health. Sequenced sample: blood. CDR3 amino acids: CASTPGASQETQYF. The CDR3 DNA reads as TGTGCCAGCACCCCCGGGGCTAGCCAAGAGACCCAGTACTTC.